This T cell receptor (beta chain) emerged from a study of blood T cell repertoires in COVID-19. Across the whole study: Acute and convalescent COVID-19 specimens originated in the United States, Italy and Spain. Sources were T cells, B-cell-depleted T cells, or PBMCs; the material itself was cDNA or gDNA.

The authors' processing: Researchers report that nucleated cell counts were estimated from reference gene primer amplification. Assay used: immunoSEQ multiplex PCR; TCRdb lists only in-frame clones, some missing. V, J and clone size are taken as reported in that table, and D and trimming were inferred from the DNA itself. This sample carries 250,000 to 300,000 clones, over 80% of them seen once, and the ten largest clones take over 4.5%. Per the germline V gene, CDR1 is WSHSY and CDR2 is SAAADI. The CDR3 extends over 15 amino acids. V gave up 6 bases and J gave up 2 bases; unmatched junction bases: 6.

The specimen sequenced was peripheral blood. This chain connects TRBV10-2 to TRBJ2-1, with TRBD2 matching over 8 bases. The source is a man in his sixties who had recovered from COVID-19. The CDR3 sequence: CASRTGGGTYNEQFF. CDR3 in DNA: TGCGCCAGCAGGACCGGGGGGGGCACCTACAATGAGCAGTTCTTC.